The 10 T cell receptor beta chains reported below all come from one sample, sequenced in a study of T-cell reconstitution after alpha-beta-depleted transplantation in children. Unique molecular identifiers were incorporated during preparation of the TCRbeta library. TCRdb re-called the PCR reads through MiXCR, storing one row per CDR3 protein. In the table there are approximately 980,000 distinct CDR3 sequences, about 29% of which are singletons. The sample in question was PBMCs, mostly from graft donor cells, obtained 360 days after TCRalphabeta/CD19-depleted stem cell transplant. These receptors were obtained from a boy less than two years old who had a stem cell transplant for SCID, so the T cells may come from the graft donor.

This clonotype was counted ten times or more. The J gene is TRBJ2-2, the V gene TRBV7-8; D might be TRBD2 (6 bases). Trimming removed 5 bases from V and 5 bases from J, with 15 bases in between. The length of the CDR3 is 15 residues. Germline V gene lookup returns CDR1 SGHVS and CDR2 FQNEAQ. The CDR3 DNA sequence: TGTGCCAGCAGCGTCGCGGGGCCGGGGACCGGGGAGCTGTTTTTT. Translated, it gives CASSVAGPGTGELFF.

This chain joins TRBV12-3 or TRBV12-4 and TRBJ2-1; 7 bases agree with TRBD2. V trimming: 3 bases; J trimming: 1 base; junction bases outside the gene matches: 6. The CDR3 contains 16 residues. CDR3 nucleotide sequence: TGTGCCAGCAGTTTGGGAGCGGGGATTTCCTACAATGAGCAGTTCTTC. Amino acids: CASSLGAGISYNEQFF.

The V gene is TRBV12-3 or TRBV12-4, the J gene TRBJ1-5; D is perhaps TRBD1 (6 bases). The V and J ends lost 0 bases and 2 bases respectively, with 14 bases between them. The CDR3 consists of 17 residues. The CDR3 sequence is CASSLAPGAGGNQPQHF. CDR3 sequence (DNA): TGTGCCAGCAGTTTAGCCCCAGGGGCTGGAGGCAATCAGCCCCAGCATTTT.

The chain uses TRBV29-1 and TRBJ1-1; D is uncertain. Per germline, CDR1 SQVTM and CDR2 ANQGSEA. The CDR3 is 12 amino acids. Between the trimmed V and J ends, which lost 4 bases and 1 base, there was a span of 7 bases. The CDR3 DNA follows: TGCAGCGTTGGACTTGGGAACACTGAAGCTTTCTTT. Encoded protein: CSVGLGNTEAFF.

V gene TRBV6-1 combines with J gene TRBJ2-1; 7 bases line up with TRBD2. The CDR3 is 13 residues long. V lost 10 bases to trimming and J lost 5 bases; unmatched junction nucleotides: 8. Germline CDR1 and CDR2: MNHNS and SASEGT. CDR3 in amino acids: CATGGSLHNEQFF. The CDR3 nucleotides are TGTGCCACCGGGGGGAGCCTACACAATGAGCAGTTCTTC.

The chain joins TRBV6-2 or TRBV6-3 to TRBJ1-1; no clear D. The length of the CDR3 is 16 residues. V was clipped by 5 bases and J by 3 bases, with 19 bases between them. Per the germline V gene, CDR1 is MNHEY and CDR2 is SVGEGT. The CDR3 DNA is TGTGCCAGCAGTCCCCGTAGACGATTGGACGACACTGAAGCTTTCTTT. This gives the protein CASSPRRRLDDTEAFF.

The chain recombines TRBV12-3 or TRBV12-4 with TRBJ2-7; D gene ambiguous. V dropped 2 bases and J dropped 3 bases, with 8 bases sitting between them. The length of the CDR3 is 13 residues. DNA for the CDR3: TGTGCCAGCAGTTTAATGCTTGGCTACGAGCAGTACTTC. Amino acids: CASSLMLGYEQYF.

The CDR3 sequence: CASSSLHTSGDTQYF. As DNA, the CDR3 is TGTGCCAGCAGCTCCCTACACACTAGCGGAGATACGCAGTATTTT. The chain combines TRBV5-5 with TRBJ2-3, with 8 bases fitting TRBD2. The ends lost 3 bases at V and 5 bases at J; junction bases unmatched: 8. The germline CDR1 and CDR2 sequences are SGHKS and YYEKEE (reference sequence). CDR3 size: 15 residues. The full variable domain, in which reference TRBV5-5 and TRBJ2-3 provide the parts outside the CDR3, is DAGVTQSPTHLIKTRGQQVTLRCSPISGHKSVSWYQQVLGQGPQFIFQYYEKEERGRGNFPDRFSARQFPNYSSELNVNALLLGDSALYLCASSSLHTSGDTQYFGPGTRLTVL.

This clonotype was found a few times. The CDR3 reads CASATRDWNTEAFF. The CDR3, as DNA: TGTGCCAGCGCGACTCGGGACTGGAACACTGAAGCTTTCTTT. This chain connects TRBV11-1 to TRBJ1-1; a possible D gene is TRBD1 (5 bases). V lost 8 bases and J 1 base, leaving 14 bases between the germline ends. Germline assignment: CDR1 SGHAT and CDR2 FQDESV (reference sequence). The CDR3 spans 14 residues.

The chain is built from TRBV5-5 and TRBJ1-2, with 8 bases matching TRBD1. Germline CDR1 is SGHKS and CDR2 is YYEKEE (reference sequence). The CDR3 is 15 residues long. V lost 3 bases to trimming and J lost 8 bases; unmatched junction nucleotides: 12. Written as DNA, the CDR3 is TGTGCCAGCAGCTCTCCGGGACAGGCGCCGCAAGGCTACACCTTC. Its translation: CASSSPGQAPQGYTF.